The 28 T cell receptor beta chains below come from one sample, sequenced in a study of shared clonotypes between healthy human individuals. Here immunoSEQ multiplex PCR was the method, and the copy in TCRdb shows in-frame clones only, minus some. The sample consists of millions of clones, approximately 95% of them appearing once. The sample comprised naive CD4+ T cells from PBMCs. Subset meaning: CD45RA+ positively selected. The receptor source for this set is a man aged 18 to 30 in good health. Some clones in this sample may be carry-over from other donors' samples.

This chain joins TRBV2 and TRBJ2-2; a possible D gene is TRBD1 (6 bases). Germline V gene data show CDR1 as SNHLY and CDR2 as FYNNEI. This CDR3 has 14 amino acids. V was clipped by 4 bases and J by 7 bases, with 13 bases between them. CDR3 nucleotides: TGTGCCAGCAGTGTGCAGGGGATCAACGGGGAGCTGTTTTTT. Amino acids: CASSVQGINGELFF. The variable domain in full, with the rest retrieved from reference TRBV2 and TRBJ2-2, is EPEVTQTPSHQVTQMGQEVILRCVPISNHLYFYWYRQILGQKVEFLVSFYNNEISEKSEIFDDQFSVERPDGSNFTLKIRSTKLEDSAMYFCASSVQGINGELFFGEGSRLTVL.

This chain connects TRBV28 to TRBJ2-2; 7 bases agree with TRBD2. Trimming cost V 7 bases and J 6 bases; bases outside gene matches: 5. The CDR3 is 13 residues long. Germline lookup yields CDR1 MDHEN and CDR2 SYDVKM. The CDR3 bases are TGTGCCAGCACGACCCGGGGGGCCGGGGAGCTGTTTTTT. Protein sequence: CASTTRGAGELFF.

CDR3: CAWSPDPYEQYF. The CDR3, as DNA: TGTGCCTGGAGTCCCGACCCCTACGAGCAGTACTTC. The V call is TRBV30, the J call TRBJ2-7, with no clear D. Germline-derived CDR1 and CDR2 are GTSNPN and SVGIG (reference sequence). Between the trimmed V and J ends, which lost 2 bases and 2 bases, there was a span of 7 bases. CDR3 length equals 12 residues.

V usage is TRBV14 and J usage is TRBJ1-2; D is ambiguous. The CDR3 covers 16 residues. Germline V gene data show CDR1 as SGHDN and CDR2 as FVKESK. Trimming stripped 1 base from V and 4 bases from J, with 16 bases between. The CDR3 nucleotides are TGTGCCAGCAGCCAAGCTTCTGGGCCCATAGCCTATGGCTACACCTTC. It translates to CASSQASGPIAYGYTF.

The chain couples TRBV5-1 to TRBJ1-1, with D possibly matching TRBD1 (5 bases). Germline assignment: CDR1 SGHRS and CDR2 YFSETQ. V lost 4 bases and J 4 bases, leaving 17 bases between the germline ends. The CDR3 is 15 residues long. In nucleotides, the CDR3 is TGCGCCAGCAGCCCTACTACGGGGACCCGCACTGAAGCTTTCTTT. Its protein product is CASSPTTGTRTEAFF.

This chain's CDR3 is CASSALGLSGNTIYF. The CDR3, as DNA: TGTGCCAGCAGCGCGCTTGGACTCTCTGGAAACACCATATATTTT. This rearrangement joins TRBV9 to TRBJ1-3; no clear D gene. Germline CDR1 SGDLS, CDR2 YYNGEE. The length of the CDR3 is 15 residues. V was clipped by 3 bases and J by 0 bases, with 10 bases between them.

This clone has a single count. The CDR3: CASSYSNRAQETQYF. The CDR3, as DNA: TGTGCCAGCAGTTACTCGAACAGGGCCCAAGAGACCCAGTACTTC. The chain employs TRBV6-5 and TRBJ2-5; tentative D call: TRBD1 (6 bases). V was trimmed by 0 bases and J by 1 base, leaving 9 bases between them. This CDR3 region has 15 residues. Germline V gene lookup returns CDR1 MNHEY and CDR2 SVGAGI.

The chain employs TRBV2 and TRBJ2-1; 9 nucleotides match TRBD2. Germline V gives CDR1 SNHLY, CDR2 FYNNEI. CDR3 length: 15 amino acids. V lost 4 bases to trimming and J lost 5 bases; unmatched junction nucleotides: 6. The CDR3 loop is CASSGRTSAHNEQFF. For the CDR3, the DNA is TGTGCCAGCAGTGGTCGGACTAGCGCACACAATGAGCAGTTCTTC.

The J gene is TRBJ2-6, the V gene TRBV5-1; no firm D call. V was pared by 6 bases and J by 1 base, with 8 bases between. Germline CDR1 SGHRS, CDR2 YFSETQ. The CDR3 is 14 amino acids. CDR3 coding DNA: TGCGCCAGCATCGATGTATCTGGGGCCAACGTCCTGACTTTC. It encodes CASIDVSGANVLTF.

The V gene is TRBV6-5, the J gene TRBJ2-3; D unresolved. The CDR3 consists of 13 residues. Trimming removed 4 bases from V and 4 bases from J, with 9 bases in between. The germline gives CDR1 MNHEY, CDR2 SVGAGI. The CDR3 DNA is TGTGCCAGCAGTTCCCTTTTCGCAGATACGCAGTATTTT. This sequence encodes CASSSLFADTQYF.

The chain uses TRBV6-5 and TRBJ1-6; 7 nucleotides agree with TRBD1. The ends lost 6 bases at V and 5 bases at J; junction bases unmatched: 7. Looked up from germline, CDR1 is MNHEY and CDR2 is SVGAGI. CDR3 length: 15 amino acids. CDR3 sequence: CASRLGTAHNSPLHF. CDR3 DNA sequence: TGTGCCAGCAGGTTAGGGACAGCTCATAATTCACCCCTCCACTTT.

This clone was detected only once. The chain has TRBV6-1 and TRBJ1-5; D is uncertain. Germline CDR1 is MNHNS and CDR2 is SASEGT. There are 13 residues in the CDR3. V lost 7 bases, J lost 6 bases, and 13 bases lay in between. CDR3 residues: CASTERGLQPQHF. The CDR3 DNA sequence: TGTGCCAGCACGGAGCGAGGGCTTCAGCCCCAGCATTTT.

As regards this clone: Other DNA sequences from this sample encode an identical CDR3 as well. The chain links TRBV5-1 to TRBJ1-3; 8 bases line up with TRBD1. The junction had 4 bases not matched to a gene; V was cut back by 4 bases and J by 4 bases. This CDR3 comprises 14 residues. Looked up from germline, CDR1 is SGHRS and CDR2 is YFSETQ. The CDR3 region is CASSLTGVGNTIYF. The CDR3 coding sequence is TGCGCCAGCAGCCTGACAGGGGTCGGAAACACCATATATTTT.

The V gene is TRBV11-2, the J gene TRBJ1-3; the D gene is possibly TRBD1 (5 bases). V was trimmed by 4 bases and J by 0 bases, leaving 10 bases between them. This CDR3 spans 15 amino acids. Germline assignment: CDR1 SGHAT and CDR2 FQNNGV. The CDR3 sequence is CASSSGPNSGNTIYF. The CDR3 DNA follows: TGTGCCAGCAGCTCGGGGCCGAACTCTGGAAACACCATATATTTT. Drawing the rest from reference TRBV11-2 and TRBJ1-3, the complete variable domain is EAGVAQSPRYKIIEKRQSVAFWCNPISGHATLYWYQQILGQGPKLLIQFQNNGVVDDSQLPKDRFSAERLKGVDSTLKIQPAKLEDSAVYLCASSSGPNSGNTIYFGEGSWLTVV.

The rearrangement links TRBV7-9 to TRBJ1-4; no definite D call. The length of the CDR3 is 15 residues. From germline, CDR1 is SEHNR and CDR2 FQNEAQ (reference sequence). V was shortened by 2 bases and J by 8 bases, with 15 bases between the two germline ends. This CDR3 is CASSLRLPGGEKLFF. Written as DNA, the CDR3 is TGTGCCAGCAGCTTAAGACTCCCCGGCGGCGAAAAACTGTTTTTT.

The rearrangement uses TRBV18 and TRBJ2-7, with TRBD2 identical over 7 bases. Per the germline V gene, CDR1 is KGHSH and CDR2 is LQKENI. This CDR3 region has 13 residues. V was pared by 6 bases and J by 1 base, with 3 bases of the junction left unmatched. CDR3 loop: CASSGGFSYEQYF. In nucleotides, the CDR3 is TGTGCCAGCTCGGGGGGGTTTTCCTACGAGCAGTACTTC.

The V gene is TRBV27, the J gene TRBJ1-3; D is unclear. The germline V and J ends were trimmed by 5 bases and 5 bases, with 22 bases remaining between them. Looked up from germline, CDR1 is MNHEY and CDR2 is SMNVEV (reference sequence). The CDR3 length is 17 residues. The CDR3 is CASSPPVGGRWRNTIYF. The CDR3 nucleotides read TGTGCCAGCAGTCCACCCGTGGGCGGACGCTGGCGAAACACCATATATTTT.

The chain couples TRBV7-7 to TRBJ2-5, with a tentative D call TRBD2 (6 bases). Germline-derived CDR1 and CDR2 are SSHAT and FNYEAQ (reference sequence). The V and J ends lost 5 bases and 5 bases respectively, with 18 bases between them. This CDR3 has 15 residues. The CDR3 protein is CASSPRRGIGETQYF. In nucleotides, the CDR3 is TGTGCCAGCAGCCCCCGACGCGGGATTGGGGAGACCCAGTACTTC.

The V and J genes are TRBV28 and TRBJ1-1, with D unresolved. Between the trimmed V and J ends, which lost 1 base and 8 bases, there was a span of 14 bases. CDR3 length: 14 amino acids. CDR1 and CDR2 (germline): MDHEN, SYDVKM. CDR3 nucleotides: TGTGCCAGCAGTTTATTGTCCCCCCGTATAGAAGCTTTCTTT. Translating it yields CASSLLSPRIEAFF. Together with reference TRBV28 and TRBJ1-1, the CDR3 gives the full variable domain: DVKVTQSSRYLVKRTGEKVFLECVQDMDHENMFWYRQDPGLGLRLIYFSYDVKMKEKGDIPEGYSVSREKKERFSLILESASTNQTSMYLCASSLLSPRIEAFFGQGTRLTVV.

V usage is TRBV7-2 and J usage is TRBJ2-3, with D tentatively TRBD2 (6 bases). V lost 8 bases and J lost 5, with 17 bases in between. CDR3 length equals 14 residues. Per the germline V gene, CDR1 is SGHTA and CDR2 is FQGNSA. This chain's CDR3 is CASGEGAGKDTQYF. CDR3 in DNA: TGTGCCAGCGGGGAAGGGGCGGGGAAAGATACGCAGTATTTT.

The gene calls are TRBV28 and TRBJ2-4, with D perhaps TRBD1 or TRBD2 (6 bases each). Between the trimmed V and J ends, which lost 7 bases and 0 bases, there was a span of 13 bases. CDR3 length equals 15 residues. CDR1 and CDR2 from the germline V gene are MDHEN and SYDVKM. This CDR3 reads CASMEGGLAKNIQYF. Written as DNA, the CDR3 is TGTGCCAGCATGGAGGGGGGACTAGCCAAAAACATTCAGTACTTC.

The DNA of the CDR3 is TGTGCCAGCAGCTCCCTAAGCGGCACAGATACGCAGTATTTT. Protein sequence: CASSSLSGTDTQYF. The chain uses TRBV9 and TRBJ2-3, with unresolved D. CDR1 and CDR2 from the germline V gene are SGDLS and YYNGEE. The CDR3 covers 14 residues. V lost 4 bases and J lost 1, with 10 bases in between.

The chain couples TRBV5-6 to TRBJ2-7; D might be TRBD2 (6 bases). CDR1 and CDR2 from the germline V gene are SGHDT and YYEEEE. V was clipped by 3 bases and J by 2 bases, with 15 bases between them. CDR3 size: 15 residues. The CDR3 DNA follows: TGTGCCAGCAGCTCAGGAGGGGCCTTCCCCTACGAGCAGTACTTC. Translating it yields CASSSGGAFPYEQYF.

The rearrangement links TRBV18 to TRBJ2-6; D remains unclear. Trimming removed 5 bases from V and 3 bases from J, with 11 bases in between. CDR1 is KGHSH, CDR2 LQKENI, per germline. This CDR3 region has 15 residues. The CDR3 DNA is TGTGCCAGCTCATTTCCGTCGAATGGGGCCAACGTCCTGACTTTC. It is translated as CASSFPSNGANVLTF.

The chain couples TRBV28 to TRBJ2-1; D unclear. V shed 2 bases and J shed 1 base, with 9 bases lying between them. CDR3 length: 15 residues. Germline V gene sequence: CDR1 MDHEN, CDR2 SYDVKM. CDR3 region: CASSLSRASYNEQFF. The CDR3 coding sequence is TGTGCCAGCAGTTTAAGTAGAGCGTCCTACAATGAGCAGTTCTTC.

As for this clone: The same CDR3 can be traced to other DNA sequences in this sample. This rearrangement joins TRBV7-3 to TRBJ1-1; tentatively, D is TRBD1 (6 bases). Germline assignment: CDR1 SGHTA and CDR2 FQGTGA. The V gene lost 1 base and the J gene lost 4 bases, with 13 bases spanning the gap. CDR3 length: 15 amino acids. The CDR3 DNA sequence: TGTGCCAGCAGCTTAAGGGCAGGGGTTGGCACTGAAGCTTTCTTT. Its protein product is CASSLRAGVGTEAFF. The complete variable domain, with remaining parts taken from reference TRBV7-3 and TRBJ1-1, reads GAGVSQTPSNKVTEKGKYVELRCDPISGHTALYWYRQSLGQGPEFLIYFQGTGAADDSGLPNDRFFAVRPEGSVSTLKIQRTERGDSAVYLCASSLRAGVGTEAFFGQGTRLTVV.

Points on this clone: This same CDR3 is encoded by further DNA sequences in the sample. V and J are TRBV9 and TRBJ2-5, with TRBD1 matching over 7 bases. The CDR3 is 14 residues long. Germline V gene lookup returns CDR1 SGDLS and CDR2 YYNGEE. V was pared by 4 bases and J by 0 bases, with 3 bases of the junction left unmatched. CDR3 amino acids: CASSTGTDQETQYF. Written as DNA, the CDR3 is TGTGCCAGCAGCACAGGGACAGACCAAGAGACCCAGTACTTC.

This clone was observed once. The gene calls are TRBV29-1 and TRBJ2-5; 8 bases match TRBD2. The V and J ends lost 7 bases and 3 bases, in that order; junction bases with no gene match: 4. The germline gives CDR1 SQVTM, CDR2 ANQGSEA. The CDR3 totals 12 residues. CDR3 nucleotide sequence: TGCAGCGGGCTCGGGGGGGAAGAGACCCAGTACTTC. Encoded protein: CSGLGGEETQYF. The complete variable domain, with remaining parts taken from reference TRBV29-1 and TRBJ2-5, reads SAVISQKPSRDICQRGTSLTIQCQVDSQVTMMFWYRQQPGQSLTLIATANQGSEATYESGFVIDKFPISRPNLTFSTLTVSNMSPEDSSIYLCSGLGGEETQYFGPGTRLLVL.